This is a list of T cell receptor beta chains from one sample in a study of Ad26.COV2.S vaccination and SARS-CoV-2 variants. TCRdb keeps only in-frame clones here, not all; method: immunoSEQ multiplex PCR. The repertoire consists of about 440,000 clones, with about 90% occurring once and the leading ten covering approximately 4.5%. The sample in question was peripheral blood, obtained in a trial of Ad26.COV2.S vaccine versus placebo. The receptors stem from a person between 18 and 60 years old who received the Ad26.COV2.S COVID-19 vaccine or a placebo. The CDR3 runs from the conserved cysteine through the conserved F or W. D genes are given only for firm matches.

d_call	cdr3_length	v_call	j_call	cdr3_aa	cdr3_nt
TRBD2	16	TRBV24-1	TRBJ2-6	CATSDVGGTGANVLTF	TGTGCCACCAGTGATGTGGGGGGGACTGGGGCCAACGTCCTGACTTTC
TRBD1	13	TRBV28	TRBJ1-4	CASSVYRGQGLFF	TGTGCCAGCAGTGTTTATAGGGGGCAAGGACTGTTTTTT
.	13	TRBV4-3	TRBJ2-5	CASSQGLQETQYF	TGCGCCAGCAGCCAAGGACTACAAGAGACCCAGTACTTC
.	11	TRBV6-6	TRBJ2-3	CASSSTDTQYF	TGTGCCAGCAGTTCCACAGATACGCAGTATTTT
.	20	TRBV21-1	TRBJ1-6	CASSPTRDEPSSSYNSPLHF	TGTGCCAGCAGCCCCACCAGGGATGAACCGTCGAGCTCCTATAATTCACCCCTCCACTTT
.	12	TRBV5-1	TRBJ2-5	CASSPLQETQYF	TGCGCCAGCAGCCCCCTCCAAGAGACCCAGTACTTC
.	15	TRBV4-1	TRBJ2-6	CASSQTESGANVLTF	TGCGCCAGCAGCCAGACGGAGTCTGGGGCCAACGTCCTGACTTTC
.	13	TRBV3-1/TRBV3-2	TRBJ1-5	CASSSRAFQPQHF	TGTGCCAGCAGCTCCCGTGCGTTTCAGCCCCAGCATTTT
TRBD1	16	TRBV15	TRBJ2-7	CATSRGFRDRANEQYF	TGTGCCACCAGCAGAGGATTCCGGGACAGGGCCAACGAGCAGTACTTC
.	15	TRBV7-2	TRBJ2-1	CASSLGVQRYNEQFF	TGTGCCAGCAGCTTAGGGGTCCAGCGGTACAATGAGCAGTTCTTC
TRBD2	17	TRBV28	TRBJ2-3	CASTPLSGLAGTGTQYF	TGTGCCAGCACCCCACTATCTGGGCTAGCGGGTACAGGTACGCAGTATTTT
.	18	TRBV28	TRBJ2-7	CASSFYGFRDKFSYEQYF	TGTGCCAGCAGTTTTTACGGATTCCGGGACAAATTCTCCTACGAGCAGTACTTC
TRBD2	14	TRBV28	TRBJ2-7	CASSSLAGGGEQYF	TGTGCCAGCAGTTCGCTAGCGGGAGGGGGCGAGCAGTACTTC
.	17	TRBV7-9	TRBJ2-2	CASRPTPRMLGTGELFF	TGTGCCAGCAGACCCACCCCCCGAATGTTAGGCACCGGGGAGCTGTTTTTT
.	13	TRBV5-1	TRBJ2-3	CASSPAGPDTQYF	TGCGCCAGCAGCCCGGCCGGTCCAGATACGCAGTATTTT
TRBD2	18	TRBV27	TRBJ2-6	CASSFFVAGAAGANVLTF	TGTGCCAGCAGTTTCTTTGTGGCGGGAGCTGCCGGGGCCAACGTCCTGACTTTC
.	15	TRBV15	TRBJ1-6	CATSRDRGYNSPLHF	TGTGCCACCAGCAGAGACCGGGGCTATAATTCACCCCTCCACTTT
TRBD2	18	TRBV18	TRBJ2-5	CASSRRGTSGSTGETQYF	TGTGCCAGCTCACGCCGGGGGACTAGCGGGAGCACGGGAGAGACCCAGTACTTC